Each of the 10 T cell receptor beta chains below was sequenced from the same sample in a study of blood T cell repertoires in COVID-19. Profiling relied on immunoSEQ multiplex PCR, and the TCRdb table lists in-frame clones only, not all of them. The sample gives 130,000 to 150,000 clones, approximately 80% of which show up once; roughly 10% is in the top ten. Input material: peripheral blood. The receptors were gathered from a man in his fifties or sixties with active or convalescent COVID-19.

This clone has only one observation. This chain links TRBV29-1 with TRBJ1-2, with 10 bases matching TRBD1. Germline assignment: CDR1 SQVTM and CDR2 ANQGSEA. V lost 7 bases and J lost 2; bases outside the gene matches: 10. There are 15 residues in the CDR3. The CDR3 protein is CSAPSPTGGNYGYTF. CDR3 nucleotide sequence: TGCAGCGCCCCAAGCCCGACAGGGGGCAACTATGGCTACACCTTC.

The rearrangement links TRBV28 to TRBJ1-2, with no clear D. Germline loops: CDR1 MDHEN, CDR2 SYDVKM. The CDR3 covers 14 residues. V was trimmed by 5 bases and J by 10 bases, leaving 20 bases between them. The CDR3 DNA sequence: TGTGCCAGCAGTCCAGCCGACAAGGCCTTCTCCTACACCTTC. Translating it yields CASSPADKAFSYTF.

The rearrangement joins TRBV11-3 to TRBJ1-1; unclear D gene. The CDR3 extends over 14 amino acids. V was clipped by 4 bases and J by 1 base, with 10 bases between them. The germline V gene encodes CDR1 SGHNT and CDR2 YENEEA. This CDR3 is CASSSPGRNTEAFF. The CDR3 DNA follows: TGTGCCAGCAGCTCCCCCGGGAGGAACACTGAAGCTTTCTTT.

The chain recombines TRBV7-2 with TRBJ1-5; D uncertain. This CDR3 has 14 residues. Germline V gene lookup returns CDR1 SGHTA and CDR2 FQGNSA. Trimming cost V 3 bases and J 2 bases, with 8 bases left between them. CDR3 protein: CASSLVQGNQPQHF. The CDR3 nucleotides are TGTGCCAGCAGCTTGGTCCAGGGCAATCAGCCCCAGCATTTT.

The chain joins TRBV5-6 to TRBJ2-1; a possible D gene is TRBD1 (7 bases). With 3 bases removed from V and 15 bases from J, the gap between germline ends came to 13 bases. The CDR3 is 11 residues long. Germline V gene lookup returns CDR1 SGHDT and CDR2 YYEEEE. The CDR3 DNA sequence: TGTGCCAGCAGCTCGGGGGACAGTTGGTTCTTC. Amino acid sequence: CASSSGDSWFF.

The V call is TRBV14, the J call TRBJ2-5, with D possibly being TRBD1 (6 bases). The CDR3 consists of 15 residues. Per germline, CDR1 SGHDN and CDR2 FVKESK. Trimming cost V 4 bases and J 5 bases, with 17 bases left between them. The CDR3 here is CASSLNRVSGETQYF. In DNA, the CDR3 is TGTGCCAGCAGCCTCAACAGGGTGTCAGGCGAGACCCAGTACTTC.

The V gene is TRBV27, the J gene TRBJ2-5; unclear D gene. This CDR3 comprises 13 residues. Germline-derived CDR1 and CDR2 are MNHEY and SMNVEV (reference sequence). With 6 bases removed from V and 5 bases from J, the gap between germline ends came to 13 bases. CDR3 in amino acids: CASRRGFGETQYF. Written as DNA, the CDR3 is TGTGCCAGCAGGAGAGGCTTTGGGGAGACCCAGTACTTC.

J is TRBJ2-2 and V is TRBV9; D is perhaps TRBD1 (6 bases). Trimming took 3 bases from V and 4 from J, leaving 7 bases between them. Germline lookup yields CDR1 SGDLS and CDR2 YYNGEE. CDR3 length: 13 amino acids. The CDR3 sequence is CASSGDTTGELFF. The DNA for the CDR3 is TGTGCCAGCAGCGGGGACACCACCGGGGAGCTGTTTTTT.

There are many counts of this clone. In DNA form, the CDR3 reads TGTGCCAGCAAGGGGTTTGACTATGGCTACACCTTC. Protein sequence: CASKGFDYGYTF. This chain joins TRBV11-3 and TRBJ1-2; the D gene is possibly TRBD1 (5 bases). Trimming removed 7 bases from V and 3 bases from J, with 9 bases in between. CDR3 size: 12 residues. Germline V gives CDR1 SGHNT, CDR2 YENEEA.

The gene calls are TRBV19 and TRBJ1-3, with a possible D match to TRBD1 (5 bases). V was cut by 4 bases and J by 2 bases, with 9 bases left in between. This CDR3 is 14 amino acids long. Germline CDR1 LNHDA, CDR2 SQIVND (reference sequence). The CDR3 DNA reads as TGTGCCAGTAGTACGACAGATCCTGGAAACACCATATATTTT. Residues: CASSTTDPGNTIYF.